This paragraph reports one TCR beta chain. This record comes from a study of blood T cell repertoires in COVID-19. Across the whole study: Acute and convalescent COVID-19 samples came from the United States, Italy and Spain. Sources were T cells, B-cell-depleted T cells, or PBMCs; the material itself was cDNA or gDNA.

How the authors handled the data: Reference gene primer amplification gave nucleated cell count estimates. TCRdb keeps only in-frame clones here, not all; method: immunoSEQ multiplex PCR. D and trimming were read from the DNA, whereas the V and J calls and clone size are those reported in that table. This table has some 130,000 clones, 80% to 90% appearing once. Sequenced: peripheral blood. The TCR comes from a human donor in a cohort sampled during active COVID-19.

The CDR3 sequence: CASRAGSSYNSPLHF. Here the CDR3 DNA reads TGCGCCAGCAGGGCGGGCAGCTCCTATAATTCACCCCTCCACTTT. The gene calls are TRBV5-1 and TRBJ1-6, with D uncertain. This CDR3 spans 15 amino acids. In germline, CDR1 is SGHRS, CDR2 YFSETQ. V was cut by 5 bases and J by 0 bases, with 9 bases left in between.